This T cell receptor beta chain came from a study of response to subunit inactivated influenza vaccine. Broader study findings: Authors proposed each seasonal influenza vaccination draws in few new T cells.

From the RT-PCR reads, TCRdb called clonotypes with MiXCR, one entry per CDR3 protein. This table holds some 600,000 distinct CDR3 sequences, 12% to 15% found once. This clonotype was observed a handful of times. Its target is not known. This TCR came from a man aged 45-65 years who received an inactivated influenza vaccine. The material was PBMCs from blood, obtained 14 to 15 days before vaccination.

The DNA of the CDR3 is TGTGCCAGCAGCCCAGAAGGGGGCCAGTGGGAGACCCAGTACTTC. Protein: CASSPEGGQWETQYF. The chain uses TRBV7-2 and TRBJ2-5, with TRBD1 matching over 7 bases. Germline CDR1 reads SGHTA; CDR2 reads FQGNSA. The CDR3 is 15 amino acids. After removal of 5 bases from V and 5 bases from J, the junction contained 11 bases not matched to a gene.